Here is one T cell receptor (beta chain) with its context. What it recognizes is unknown. In this cohort, patients with other autoimmune diseases, uncontrolled infections, pregnancy or lactation were excluded. PBMCs had their origin in fresh peripheral blood (10 ml). The source of the sample is a study of Graves' ophthalmopathy and Graves' hyperthyroidism. Amplified material comprised TCR beta CDR3 regions derived from RNA transcripts. HTBI primers primed a first-round RT-PCR, and a second-round multiplex PCR followed. TCRdb re-called the multiplex PCR reads with MiXCR, one entry per CDR3 protein. The sample has 200,000 to 300,000 distinct CDR3 sequences; 45% are singletons. General study findings and limits: As the model predicted ophthalmopathy progression, it achieved a sensitivity of 70.59% and a specificity of 72% to 80%. Blood samples also showed most expanded thyroid clonotypes exceeding 0.001 frequency.

This receptor was obtained from an adult man with Graves' ophthalmopathy. Material for sequencing was peripheral blood.

The CDR3 nucleotides are TGTGCCAGCAGCCGGGGGAGGAGGGAGACCCAGTACTTC. Its protein is CASSRGRRETQYF. The chain uses TRBV5-4 and TRBJ2-5, with D perhaps TRBD2 (6 bases). V lost 4 bases and J 5 bases, leaving 12 bases between the germline ends. Germline V gives CDR1 SGHNT, CDR2 YYREEE (reference sequence). This CDR3 contains 13 residues.